This T cell receptor beta chain is drawn from a study of CD8 T cells in Susac syndrome. Study overall: Patients with Susac syndrome were therapy-naive, taking corticosteroids, with some also receiving intravenous immunoglobulin, or taking intravenous immunoglobulin alone at the time their blood was drawn. Study-wide results and limits: Clonal expansion was not observed in the Susac syndrome CD4+ T cell repertoires. The study acknowledged a relatively small number of individuals in its TCR sequencing and HLA analysis.

CDR1 is LNHDA, CDR2 SQIVND, per germline (reference sequence). V dropped 5 bases and J dropped 0; count of bases not matched to a gene: 8. This CDR3 spans 18 amino acids. Points on this clonotype: Its antigen is not identified.

A quantity of about 0.45 to 1 ug RNA underwent reverse transcription using random hexamers. TCRdb reprocessed the immunoSEQ multiplex PCR reads via MiXCR and lists one record per CDR3 protein. This sample has some 240,000 distinct CDR3 sequences, with about 96% found just once. The TCR sequence derives from a human donor with Susac syndrome. Sequenced: CD4+ T cells from PBMCs. V and J are TRBV19 and TRBJ2-2, with 11 bases that match TRBD2. CDR3 loop: CASSSSGLAATNTGELFF. The CDR3 nucleotides read TGTGCCAGTAGTTCATCGGGACTAGCGGCAACGAACACCGGGGAGCTGTTTTTT.